These 17 T cell receptor beta chains came from one sample sequenced in a study of T-cell reconstitution after alpha-beta-depleted transplantation in children (dated by TCRdb to 2015 to 2016). The treatment or condition label on this specimen signifies: allogeneic hematopoietic cell transplantation with graft depleted of TCRalphabeta T cells and CD19 B cells. To prepare the library, PCR was applied. Sequencing was performed on an Illumina HiSeq 2500. TCR library preparation used molecular barcoding, with unique molecular identifiers applied to normalize quantification of the TCRbeta repertoire. Through fastp at Q25 and MiXCR, TCRdb rebuilt clones from the public reads, retaining in-frame beta chains. Rows are combined by CDR3 protein, so each entry shows the most common genes and DNA. The sample table shows 200,000 to 250,000 distinct CDR3 sequences, and roughly 26% are seen once. The top ten constitute about 2.6% of the sample.

Here the sequenced sample was PBMCs, taken before TCRalphabeta/CD19-depleted stem cell transplant. The receptors come from a girl aged 2-10 years with Fanconi anemia, due to receive a stem cell transplant.

This clonotype has a count of ten or more. The chain uses TRBV6-1 and TRBJ2-1; D perhaps matches TRBD1 (7 bases). Germline values: CDR1 MNHNS, CDR2 SASEGT. CDR3 size: 14 residues. Trimming took 5 bases from V and 9 from J, leaving 17 bases between them. CDR3: CASSPMNQGGEQFF. As DNA, the CDR3 is TGTGCCAGCAGTCCTATGAATCAGGGGGGTGAGCAGTTCTTC.

This clonotype showed up just a few times. The chain joins TRBV20-1 to TRBJ1-1; D not certain. The CDR3 is 11 residues long. Trimming took 0 bases from V and 6 from J, leaving 5 bases between them. CDR1 and CDR2 (germline): DFQATT, SNEGSKA (reference sequence). CDR3 nucleotide sequence: TGCAGTGCTAGAGATCGTCCTGAAGCTTTCTTT. The encoded protein is CSARDRPEAFF.

The chain has TRBV20-1 and TRBJ1-3; 7 bases line up with TRBD1. V dropped 3 bases and J dropped 4; count of bases not matched to a gene: 9. The V gene's germline CDR1 is DFQATT and CDR2 SNEGSKA (reference sequence). This CDR3 contains 15 residues. The CDR3 DNA reads as TGCAGTGCTAGTCCGCCGGGACAGAGAGGAAACACCATATATTTT. It encodes CSASPPGQRGNTIYF.

This clonotype came up many times. This chain links TRBV28 with TRBJ2-1; no clear D. The CDR3 runs to 13 residues. In germline, CDR1 is MDHEN, CDR2 SYDVKM. V lost 3 bases and J 3 bases, leaving 6 bases between the germline ends. The chain's CDR3 is CASSLAFYNEQFF. CDR3 in DNA: TGTGCCAGCAGTTTGGCTTTCTACAATGAGCAGTTCTTC.

This clonotype was detected only a few times. This chain uses TRBV29-1 with TRBJ1-1, with D unresolved. CDR3 length: 14 amino acids. Between the trimmed V and J ends, which lost 4 bases and 1 base, there was a span of 13 bases. Germline assignment: CDR1 SQVTM and CDR2 ANQGSEA. The CDR3 loop reads CSVVLRQTNTEAFF. CDR3 DNA: TGCAGCGTTGTTCTGCGGCAGACGAACACTGAAGCTTTCTTT.

Many counts were recorded for this clonotype. The CDR3 here is CSVERLAGPPQTYYNEQFF. The DNA for the CDR3 is TGCAGCGTTGAACGGCTAGCGGGACCCCCTCAGACATACTACAATGAGCAGTTCTTC. This chain links TRBV29-1 with TRBJ2-1; 9 bases match TRBD2. This CDR3 has 19 residues. Germline values: CDR1 SQVTM, CDR2 ANQGSEA. With 2 bases clipped from V and 3 bases from J, the junction kept 17 bases outside the gene matches.

The rearrangement joins TRBV11-1 to TRBJ2-2, with a weak D call TRBD1 (5 bases). In germline, CDR1 is SGHAT, CDR2 FQDESV (reference sequence). Deletions cut 3 bases from V and 4 bases from J, with 12 bases between. CDR3 length: 15 amino acids. For the CDR3, the DNA is TGTGCCAGCAGCTTTCTTCAGGGATTCACCGGGGAGCTGTTTTTT. This gives the protein CASSFLQGFTGELFF. Variable domain in full (rest from reference TRBV11-1 and TRBJ2-2): EAEVAQSPRYKITEKSQAVAFWCDPISGHATLYWYRQILGQGPELLVQFQDESVVDDSQLPKDRFSAERLKGVDSTLKIQPAELGDSAMYLCASSFLQGFTGELFFGEGSRLTVL.

The rearrangement links TRBV20-1 to TRBJ1-1; D gene uncertain. The germline V and J ends were trimmed by 6 bases and 6 bases, with 20 bases remaining between them. The CDR3 is made up of 14 amino acids. Per the germline V gene, CDR1 is DFQATT and CDR2 is SNEGSKA (reference sequence). CDR3 sequence (DNA): TGCAGTGCCCAGAGGGCGGGCCGGTTGGCTGAAGCTTTCTTT. Amino acid sequence: CSAQRAGRLAEAFF.

This chain uses TRBV29-1 with TRBJ1-1; D is perhaps TRBD1 (6 bases). Per the germline V gene, CDR1 is SQVTM and CDR2 is ANQGSEA. The CDR3 consists of 16 residues. V lost 4 bases, J lost 4 bases, and 22 bases lay in between. CDR3 amino acids: CSVARGGTFRGTEAFF. Written as DNA, the CDR3 is TGCAGCGTTGCAAGGGGTGGTACCTTCAGGGGCACTGAAGCTTTCTTT.

In its sample, this clonotype was seen a few times. The CDR3: CASSYRPGQGNTGELFF. The CDR3 nucleotides are TGTGCCAGCAGTTACCGACCGGGACAGGGCAACACCGGGGAGCTGTTTTTT. The chain combines TRBV6-5 with TRBJ2-2; 9 bases agree with TRBD1. The ends lost 2 bases at V and 2 bases at J; junction bases unmatched: 6. This CDR3 region has 17 residues. The germline gives CDR1 MNHEY, CDR2 SVGAGI.

In this sample, this clonotype turned up many times. V gene TRBV5-1 combines with J gene TRBJ2-5; TRBD2 might be the D (6 bases). Looked up from germline, CDR1 is SGHRS and CDR2 is YFSETQ. The CDR3 sequence is 14 residues long. V was pared by 2 bases and J by 0 bases, with 8 bases between. The CDR3 sequence: CASSFLAHQETQYF. The CDR3 DNA is TGCGCCAGCAGCTTCCTAGCGCACCAAGAGACCCAGTACTTC.

This clonotype was counted ten times or more. The gene calls are TRBV29-1 and TRBJ2-1; a possible D gene is TRBD2 (6 bases). The V gene lost 1 base and the J gene lost 5 bases, with 12 bases spanning the gap. Germline V gives CDR1 SQVTM, CDR2 ANQGSEA. The CDR3 has 14 residues. The CDR3 DNA reads as TGCAGCGTTGAAGGCGGGATGATTAACAATGAGCAGTTCTTC. Residues: CSVEGGMINNEQFF.

The chain is built from TRBV20-1 and TRBJ2-1; the match to TRBD2 covers 11 bases. There are 15 residues in the CDR3. CDR1 is DFQATT, CDR2 SNEGSKA, per germline (reference sequence). Losses at the gene ends were 0 bases for V and 7 bases for J; bases not matched to a gene: 5. As DNA, the CDR3 is TGCAGTGCTAGAGATCGACTAGCGGGATCGAATGAGCAGTTCTTC. This encodes CSARDRLAGSNEQFF.

This clonotype was recorded at least ten times. The chain combines TRBV5-4 with TRBJ2-1; D uncertain. Germline CDR1 and CDR2: SGHNT and YYREEE (reference sequence). With 5 bases removed from V and 2 bases from J, the gap between germline ends came to 5 bases. CDR3 length: 12 amino acids. CDR3: CASSQPYNEQFF. As DNA, the CDR3 is TGTGCCAGCAGTCAGCCCTACAATGAGCAGTTCTTC.

This clonotype was recorded at least ten times. The chain uses TRBV11-2 and TRBJ2-3; TRBD1 matches 7 bases. CDR3 length: 20 amino acids. V trimming: 5 bases; J trimming: 3 bases; junction bases outside the gene matches: 23. CDR1 and CDR2 (germline): SGHAT, FQNNGV. DNA for the CDR3: TGTGCCAGCAGCCTCCGTGAGGGACAGCTTGCCCCTCGCATGACAGATACGCAGTATTTT. Its translation is CASSLREGQLAPRMTDTQYF.

V gene TRBV5-1 combines with J gene TRBJ1-2, with D tentatively TRBD1 (5 bases). The germline V gene encodes CDR1 SGHRS and CDR2 YFSETQ. The CDR3 contains 14 residues. V was cut by 0 bases and J by 7 bases, with 13 bases left in between. CDR3 residues: CASSLEGPRGGYTF. The CDR3 DNA sequence: TGCGCCAGCAGCTTGGAGGGGCCCCGAGGTGGCTACACCTTC.

The CDR3 nucleotides read TGTGCTAGTGGTTGGGACAGGGGGCCACCCTACGAGCAGTACTTC. Translated, it gives CASGWDRGPPYEQYF. The chain uses TRBV12-5 and TRBJ2-7; TRBD1 matches 12 bases. With V trimmed by 4 bases and J by 2 bases, 3 bases remained unmatched. Germline CDR1 and CDR2: LGHNT and FRNRAP. This CDR3 has 15 residues.